What follows are 11 T cell receptor beta chains derived from one specimen sequenced in a study of blood T cell repertoires in COVID-19. Profiling relied on immunoSEQ multiplex PCR, and the TCRdb table lists in-frame clones only, not all of them. This table has some 320,000 clones, almost 85% appearing once. Sequencing was carried out using peripheral blood. These receptors were collected from a human donor in a cohort sampled during active COVID-19.

Only a few counts were recorded for this clone. This chain uses TRBV13 with TRBJ2-3, with TRBD2 matching over 8 bases. V lost 1 base, J lost 2 bases, and 2 bases stayed unmatched. CDR1 and CDR2 from the germline V gene are PRHDT and FYEKMQ (reference sequence). This CDR3 comprises 15 residues. The CDR3 nucleotides read TGTGCCAGCAGCTTAGCGGGGGGGACCACAGATACGCAGTATTTT. It encodes CASSLAGGTTDTQYF. The full variable domain, its missing parts supplied by reference TRBV13 and TRBJ2-3, is AAGVIQSPRHLIKEKRETATLKCYPIPRHDTVYWYQQGPGQDPQFLISFYEKMQSDKGSIPDRFSAQQFSDYHSELNMSSLELGDSALYFCASSLAGGTTDTQYFGPGTRLTVL.

In nucleotides, the CDR3 is TGTGCCAGCAGTTCCCCGCGGGACTACAATGAGCAGTTCTTC. Translating gives CASSSPRDYNEQFF. This chain links TRBV27 with TRBJ2-1; possibly TRBD2 for D (6 bases). In germline, CDR1 is MNHEY, CDR2 SMNVEV (reference sequence). V was clipped by 4 bases and J by 3 bases, with 10 bases between them. This CDR3 spans 14 amino acids.

The chain carries TRBV6-5 and TRBJ1-5; tentatively, D is TRBD1 (5 bases). There are 15 residues in the CDR3. Germline assignment: CDR1 MNHEY and CDR2 SVGAGI. Trimming cost V 7 bases and J 2 bases, with 15 bases left between them. Here the CDR3 reads CASTRAEGGNQPQHF. The CDR3 region has the DNA TGTGCCAGCACCCGGGCCGAAGGGGGCAATCAGCCCCAGCATTTT.

The chain couples TRBV28 to TRBJ1-2; TRBD1 matches 8 bases. This CDR3 is built from 14 residues. V was pared by 4 bases and J by 4 bases, with 5 bases of the junction left unmatched. CDR1 and CDR2 (germline): MDHEN, SYDVKM. The chain's CDR3 is CASSSVDRGYGYTF. The CDR3 DNA sequence: TGTGCCAGCAGTTCCGTTGACAGGGGCTATGGCTACACCTTC.

This chain joins TRBV6-5 and TRBJ1-1; D is undetermined. This CDR3 region has 13 residues. Germline CDR1 MNHEY, CDR2 SVGAGI. Trimming took off 6 bases at V and 1 base at J, with 9 bases between the two ends. The CDR3 DNA is TGTGCCAGCAGGGTAACATCGAACACTGAAGCTTTCTTT. This encodes CASRVTSNTEAFF.

This chain joins TRBV5-1 and TRBJ2-3, with D perhaps matching TRBD2 (6 bases). This CDR3 has 16 amino acids. Trimming left V 3 bases short and J 2 bases short, with 16 bases between. Germline-derived CDR1 and CDR2 are SGHRS and YFSETQ. The CDR3 is CASSSSAGGATDTQYF. CDR3 nucleotide sequence: TGCGCCAGCAGCTCTTCCGCCGGAGGGGCCACAGATACGCAGTATTTT.

This clone was observed a single time. The chain carries TRBV19 and TRBJ2-2; unclear D gene. The CDR3 has 14 residues. Between the trimmed V and J ends, which lost 0 bases and 7 bases, there was a span of 9 bases. Germline V gene sequence: CDR1 LNHDA, CDR2 SQIVND (reference sequence). CDR3 sequence (DNA): TGTGCCAGTAGTATAGATCTACAGTTCGGGGAGCTGTTTTTT. The encoded protein is CASSIDLQFGELFF.

The chain links TRBV27 to TRBJ2-1, with 7 bases aligning to TRBD2. This CDR3 has 16 residues. J gave up 2 bases and V 5 bases, and 9 bases lay outside the gene matches. Germline V gene sequence: CDR1 MNHEY, CDR2 SMNVEV (reference sequence). CDR3 residues: CASSPRVGGAYNEQFF. Here the CDR3 DNA reads TGTGCCAGCAGTCCACGCGTGGGAGGGGCCTACAATGAGCAGTTCTTC.

This clone was recorded once. This chain connects TRBV6-5 to TRBJ1-2; weak D call: TRBD1 (6 bases). The V end lost 7 bases, the J end lost 8 bases, and 23 bases lay between the germline ends. The length of the CDR3 is 15 residues. Germline values: CDR1 MNHEY, CDR2 SVGAGI. The CDR3 sequence: CASTNGGAGTFGYTF. The DNA of the CDR3 is TGTGCCAGCACCAACGGTGGGGCAGGGACATTCGGCTACACCTTC.

This clone was seen only once. The chain joins TRBV5-1 to TRBJ1-3; tentatively, D is TRBD1 (5 bases). V was pared by 3 bases and J by 0 bases, with 16 bases between. The germline V gene has CDR1 SGHRS and CDR2 YFSETQ. The CDR3 length is 17 residues. CDR3 sequence (DNA): TGCGCCAGCAGCTCGGAGACAGCTCGATCCTCTGGAAACACCATATATTTT. It yields the protein CASSSETARSSGNTIYF.

The V and J genes are TRBV7-9 and TRBJ2-7; the match to TRBD1 covers 8 bases. V shed 5 bases and J 3 bases; nucleotides not matched to a gene: 6. CDR3 length equals 14 residues. CDR1 and CDR2 from the germline V gene are SEHNR and FQNEAQ (reference sequence). The CDR3 DNA follows: TGTGCCAGCAGCCCGCGGACAGGGAACTACGAGCAGTACTTC. Residues: CASSPRTGNYEQYF.